The clone carrying this T cell receptor beta chain occurred many times. The data were obtained in a study of blood T cells in healthy people across ages. Across the study: The template switching approach captured approximately one barcoded beta molecule for every two T cells.

It was roughly 10 milliliters of peripheral blood that were drawn from each donor. Then a second PCR, running roughly 7 to 11 cycles, was carried out with a sample-barcoded 5' primer and a J-beta primer mix. MiXCR, run by TCRdb on the 5' RACE reads, gives a single entry per CDR3 protein. The data show 600,000 or so distinct CDR3 sequences, over 20% seen once. The CDR3 spans 13 residues. The V end lost 4 bases, the J end lost 7 bases, and 14 bases lay between the germline ends. The chain uses TRBV12-3 or TRBV12-4 and TRBJ2-7; possibly TRBD2 for D (6 bases). The TCR sequence derives from a man in his 70s in good health. Sequencing used blood. CDR3 in DNA: TGTGCCAGCAGTTCGGGACTCTCGGGAGAGCAGTACTTC. Translation gives CASSSGLSGEQYF.